The subject of this entry is one T cell receptor (beta chain). J lost 7 bases, V lost 6 bases, and 4 bases had no gene match. This CDR3 region has 14 residues. CDR1 is LNHDA and CDR2 is SQIVND in the germline V gene (reference sequence). The data were obtained in a study of blood T cell repertoires in COVID-19. On the study more broadly: Specimens from acute and convalescent COVID-19 originated in the United States, Italy and Spain. T cells, B-cell-depleted T cells, or PBMCs supplied cDNA or gDNA.

The assay was immunoSEQ multiplex PCR, and TCRdb's table has in-frame clones only and misses some. The sample records 100,000 or so clones, just over 85% being singletons. This TCR was sampled from a woman aged 50 to 60 who had recovered from COVID-19. V and J are TRBV19 and TRBJ2-1; 12 positions match TRBD2. The specimen was PBMCs or T cells enriched from blood (not recorded which). The CDR3 DNA follows: TGTGCCAGTAGGACTAGCGGGAGTCGGAATGAGCAGTTCTTC. It specifies CASRTSGSRNEQFF.